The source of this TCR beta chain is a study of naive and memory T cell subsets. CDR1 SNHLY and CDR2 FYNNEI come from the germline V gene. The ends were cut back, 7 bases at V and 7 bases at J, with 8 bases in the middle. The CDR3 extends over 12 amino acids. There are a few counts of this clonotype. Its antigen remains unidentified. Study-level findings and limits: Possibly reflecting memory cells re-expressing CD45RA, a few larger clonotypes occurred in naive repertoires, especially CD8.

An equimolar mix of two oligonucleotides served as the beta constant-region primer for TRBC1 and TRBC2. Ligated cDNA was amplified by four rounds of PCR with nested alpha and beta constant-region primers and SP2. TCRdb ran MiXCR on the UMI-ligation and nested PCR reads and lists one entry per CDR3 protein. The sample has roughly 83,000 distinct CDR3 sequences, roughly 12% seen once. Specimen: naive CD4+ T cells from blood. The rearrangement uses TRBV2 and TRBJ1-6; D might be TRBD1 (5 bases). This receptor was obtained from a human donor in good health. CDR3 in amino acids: CASTGTNSPLHF. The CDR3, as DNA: TGTGCCAGCACGGGGACCAATTCACCCCTCCACTTT.